This T cell receptor (beta chain) was documented in a study of blood T cells in healthy people across ages. Using a J-beta primer mix together with a sample-barcoded 5' primer, a second PCR was run for roughly 6 to 11 cycles. MiXCR, applied by TCRdb to the 5' RACE reads, yields one record per CDR3 protein. The sample shows about 730,000 distinct CDR3 sequences, around 46% of them seen only once. This CDR3 spans 12 amino acids. V lost 6 bases, J lost 2 bases, and 7 bases lay in between. Per germline, CDR1 ENHRY and CDR2 SYGVKD. This clonotype was counted between two and nine times. Sequences were obtained from blood. The rearrangement uses TRBV10-3 and TRBJ1-1, with D unclear. This receptor was taken from a woman aged 55-75 years in good health. The CDR3 coding sequence is TGTGCCATCAGCGGGGTTAACACTGAAGCTTTCTTT. Amino acids: CAISGVNTEAFF.